This is a list of T cell receptor beta chains from one sample in a study of T cell responses to AZD1222 COVID-19 vaccine. Profiled with immunoSEQ multiplex PCR; TCRdb holds only in-frame clones, not every one. Of about 120,000 clones detected, about 91% appear once; the ten largest clones hold around 1.5%. The material was peripheral blood, obtained 28 days after the second AZD1222 dose. The receptors come from an adult who received the AZD1222 COVID-19 vaccine. CDR3s include the opening cysteine and the closing phenylalanine or tryptophan. A D gene is named only where the DNA matches it firmly. Some rows mark clone size as missing; the rest say once, few, many or name a class of expanded clone.

v_call: TRBV18; j_call: TRBJ2-7; d_call: TRBD2; clone_size: once; cdr3_nt: TGTGCCAGCTCACCTTGGCGGGAGGCGGGGGAGCAGTACTTC; cdr3_aa: CASSPWREAGEQYF
v_call: TRBV7-8; j_call: TRBJ2-6; d_call: .; clone_size: .; cdr3_nt: TGTGCCAGCAGCTTCGCTGGGGCCAACGTCCTGACTTTC; cdr3_aa: CASSFAGANVLTF
v_call: TRBV20-1; j_call: TRBJ1-2; d_call: .; clone_size: .; cdr3_nt: TGCAGTGCTAGTGGGCGGCGGTATGGCTACACCTTC; cdr3_aa: CSASGRRYGYTF
v_call: TRBV2; j_call: TRBJ1-5; d_call: TRBD1; clone_size: few; cdr3_nt: TGTGCCAGCAGTGGGACAGGGGGCAATCAGCCCCAGCATTTT; cdr3_aa: CASSGTGGNQPQHF
v_call: TRBV28; j_call: TRBJ1-4; d_call: .; clone_size: .; cdr3_nt: TGTGCCAGCAGGACAGTTAATGAAAAACTGTTTTTT; cdr3_aa: CASRTVNEKLFF
v_call: TRBV19; j_call: TRBJ2-1; d_call: TRBD2; clone_size: .; cdr3_nt: TGTGCCTTCAAACCCGGGACTAGTAACAATGAGCAGTTCTTC; cdr3_aa: CAFKPGTSNNEQFF
v_call: TRBV27; j_call: TRBJ2-3; d_call: .; clone_size: .; cdr3_nt: TGTGCCAGCAGTTCGCCTGTGGCGGGGATCACAGATACGCAGTATTTT; cdr3_aa: CASSSPVAGITDTQYF
v_call: TRBV2; j_call: TRBJ2-2; d_call: .; clone_size: .; cdr3_nt: TGTGCCAGCAGCCCCGGGACCTTGAACACCGGGGAGCTGTTTTTT; cdr3_aa: CASSPGTLNTGELFF
v_call: TRBV13; j_call: TRBJ1-3; d_call: TRBD1; clone_size: .; cdr3_nt: TGTGCCAGCAGCCGGGGGACGACGCAGGGGGGTGCTGGAAACACCATATATTTT; cdr3_aa: CASSRGTTQGGAGNTIYF
v_call: TRBV10-1; j_call: TRBJ2-7; d_call: TRBD2; clone_size: .; cdr3_nt: TGCGCCAGCAGTCGAAAGCGGGAGGTGGCTTACGAGCAGTACTTC; cdr3_aa: CASSRKREVAYEQYF
v_call: TRBV7-9; j_call: TRBJ2-1; d_call: .; clone_size: .; cdr3_nt: TGTGCCAGCAGCTTAGTGTCGGGAGTAGTGGTCAATGAGCAGTTCTTC; cdr3_aa: CASSLVSGVVVNEQFF
v_call: TRBV3-1/TRBV3-2; j_call: TRBJ2-1; d_call: .; clone_size: .; cdr3_nt: TGTGCCAGCAGCCCCACCGTAGCTGTACTGGATGAGCAGTTCTTC; cdr3_aa: CASSPTVAVLDEQFF
v_call: TRBV7-3; j_call: TRBJ1-1; d_call: TRBD1; clone_size: .; cdr3_nt: TGTGCCAGCAAGAGGACAGGGACCACTGAAGCTTTCTTT; cdr3_aa: CASKRTGTTEAFF
v_call: TRBV4-2; j_call: TRBJ2-4; d_call: TRBD2; clone_size: .; cdr3_nt: TGTGCCAGCAGCCAAGTGACTAGCGGGAAGAACATTCAGTACTTC; cdr3_aa: CASSQVTSGKNIQYF
v_call: TRBV7-8; j_call: TRBJ2-1; d_call: .; clone_size: .; cdr3_nt: TGTGCCAGCAGTTTAGAGACCGGGACCTCCCTTCTCTTC; cdr3_aa: CASSLETGTSLLF
v_call: TRBV7-3; j_call: TRBJ2-3; d_call: .; clone_size: .; cdr3_nt: TGTGCCAGCAGCCTGTTTGGAGATACGCAGTATTTT; cdr3_aa: CASSLFGDTQYF
v_call: TRBV6-6; j_call: TRBJ2-3; d_call: TRBD2; clone_size: .; cdr3_nt: TGTGCCAGCAGTTATGGGGGACTAGCGGGTTGGGATACGCAGTATTTT; cdr3_aa: CASSYGGLAGWDTQYF
v_call: TRBV28; j_call: TRBJ2-3; d_call: TRBD2; clone_size: .; cdr3_nt: TGTGCCAGCAGTTCGGGGACTAGCGGGAGCAGAGATACGCAGTATTTT; cdr3_aa: CASSSGTSGSRDTQYF
v_call: TRBV7-2; j_call: TRBJ1-1; d_call: .; clone_size: .; cdr3_nt: TGTGCCAGCAGCTTAGACCCTCTTTCGAACACTGAAGCTTTCTTT; cdr3_aa: CASSLDPLSNTEAFF
v_call: TRBV7-2; j_call: TRBJ2-7; d_call: TRBD2; clone_size: few; cdr3_nt: TGTGCCAGCAGCCCCCGGACTAGCGGAGGGTACGAGCAGTACTTC; cdr3_aa: CASSPRTSGGYEQYF
v_call: TRBV18; j_call: TRBJ2-2; d_call: TRBD2; clone_size: .; cdr3_nt: TGTGCCAGCTCACCCCTGACTAGCGGTCACCCCCGGGCCGGGGAGCTGTTTTTT; cdr3_aa: CASSPLTSGHPRAGELFF
v_call: TRBV18; j_call: TRBJ2-7; d_call: .; clone_size: .; cdr3_nt: TGTGCCAGCTCACCTGAAGGAGGCAGGAACTACGAGCAGTACTTC; cdr3_aa: CASSPEGGRNYEQYF
v_call: TRBV18; j_call: TRBJ1-4; d_call: .; clone_size: .; cdr3_nt: TGTGCCAGCTCACCACGGGACCCTGCAACTAATGAAAAACTGTTTTTT; cdr3_aa: CASSPRDPATNEKLFF
v_call: TRBV12-3/TRBV12-4; j_call: TRBJ1-2; d_call: .; clone_size: .; cdr3_nt: TGTGCCAGCAGGCAGGGCTGGTATGGCTACACCTTC; cdr3_aa: CASRQGWYGYTF
v_call: TRBV5-1; j_call: TRBJ2-5; d_call: .; clone_size: .; cdr3_nt: TGCGCCAGCAGCTTGGCCGTCCCCGGGGAGACCCAGTACTTC; cdr3_aa: CASSLAVPGETQYF
v_call: TRBV13; j_call: TRBJ2-1; d_call: TRBD2; clone_size: .; cdr3_nt: TGTGCCAGCAGCTCTAGCGGGAGCTACAATGAGCAGTTCTTC; cdr3_aa: CASSSSGSYNEQFF
v_call: TRBV5-1; j_call: TRBJ1-1; d_call: .; clone_size: .; cdr3_nt: TGCGCCAGCAGCTTAGGGCTGAACACTGAAGCTTTCTTT; cdr3_aa: CASSLGLNTEAFF
v_call: TRBV28; j_call: TRBJ1-5; d_call: TRBD1; clone_size: .; cdr3_nt: TGTGCCAGCAGTACACCCCAGGGGGGCACCCAGCCCCAGCATTTT; cdr3_aa: CASSTPQGGTQPQHF
v_call: TRBV27; j_call: TRBJ1-2; d_call: .; clone_size: .; cdr3_nt: TGTGCCAGCCGAGTGTCACAGGTTACCTATGGCTACACCTTC; cdr3_aa: CASRVSQVTYGYTF
v_call: TRBV6-6; j_call: TRBJ1-2; d_call: .; clone_size: .; cdr3_nt: TGTGCCAGCAGTTTGGGGGAGGGCGGCTACACCTTC; cdr3_aa: CASSLGEGGYTF
v_call: TRBV7-9; j_call: TRBJ2-3; d_call: .; clone_size: .; cdr3_nt: TGTGCCAGCAGCTTAGGTCTAGGGTTACAGGGCTCAGATACGCAGTATTTT; cdr3_aa: CASSLGLGLQGSDTQYF
v_call: TRBV29-1; j_call: TRBJ2-3; d_call: TRBD1; clone_size: .; cdr3_nt: TGCAGTCCTTATAGGGGGACAGGGGATGTAGATACGCAGTATTTT; cdr3_aa: CSPYRGTGDVDTQYF
v_call: TRBV27; j_call: TRBJ1-3; d_call: .; clone_size: .; cdr3_nt: TGTGCCAGCAGTTTAAGGCTTGTCTCTGGAAACACCATATATTTT; cdr3_aa: CASSLRLVSGNTIYF
v_call: TRBV7-8; j_call: TRBJ2-7; d_call: TRBD2; clone_size: .; cdr3_nt: TGTGCCAGCAGCTTAGTAGCGGGGCGGGAGAACGAGCAGTACTTC; cdr3_aa: CASSLVAGRENEQYF
v_call: TRBV5-4; j_call: TRBJ2-3; d_call: TRBD2; clone_size: .; cdr3_nt: TGTGCCAGCAGCCCGCTAGCGGGCACAGATACGCAGTATTTT; cdr3_aa: CASSPLAGTDTQYF
v_call: TRBV29-1; j_call: TRBJ2-1; d_call: TRBD1; clone_size: .; cdr3_nt: TGCAGCGCTGGCCCCGGGACAGGGAGCAACCCTATTAACAATGAGCAGTTCTTC; cdr3_aa: CSAGPGTGSNPINNEQFF
v_call: TRBV5-1; j_call: TRBJ2-2; d_call: .; clone_size: .; cdr3_nt: TGCGCCAGCAGCTTGTCGGGGAGCTCGAACACCGGGGAGCTGTTTTTT; cdr3_aa: CASSLSGSSNTGELFF
v_call: TRBV28; j_call: TRBJ1-1; d_call: .; clone_size: .; cdr3_nt: TGTGCCAGCAGTAACATGAACACTGAAGCTTTCTTT; cdr3_aa: CASSNMNTEAFF
v_call: TRBV2; j_call: TRBJ2-7; d_call: .; clone_size: .; cdr3_nt: TGTGCCAGCAGTGGACAGTTTCTCCCTAGCGAGCAGTACTTC; cdr3_aa: CASSGQFLPSEQYF
v_call: TRBV29-1; j_call: TRBJ1-2; d_call: .; clone_size: .; cdr3_nt: TGCAGCGTTGAAAGTCAGGGAGGCGGCTACACCTTC; cdr3_aa: CSVESQGGGYTF
v_call: TRBV27; j_call: TRBJ2-2; d_call: TRBD1; clone_size: .; cdr3_nt: TGTGCCAGCAGTTTATCGGTCGGGACAGTGCCCGGGGAGCTGTTTTTT; cdr3_aa: CASSLSVGTVPGELFF
v_call: TRBV28; j_call: TRBJ2-7; d_call: .; clone_size: .; cdr3_nt: TGTGCCAGCAGTTTAGCCGACGAGCAGTACTTC; cdr3_aa: CASSLADEQYF
v_call: TRBV12-3/TRBV12-4; j_call: TRBJ1-1; d_call: .; clone_size: .; cdr3_nt: TGTGCCAGCAGTTGGGGGGCTAACACTGAAGCTTTCTTT; cdr3_aa: CASSWGANTEAFF
v_call: TRBV6-5; j_call: TRBJ2-5; d_call: .; clone_size: once; cdr3_nt: TGTGCCAGCACCCACCTTGAGGGCCCGATAGAGACCCAGTACTTC; cdr3_aa: CASTHLEGPIETQYF
v_call: TRBV13; j_call: TRBJ2-3; d_call: TRBD2; clone_size: .; cdr3_nt: TGTGCCAGCGGGGGGGGCACAGATACGCAGTATTTT; cdr3_aa: CASGGGTDTQYF
v_call: TRBV19; j_call: TRBJ2-5; d_call: .; clone_size: .; cdr3_nt: TGTGCCAGTAGTAGAGCAGAGACCCAGTACTTC; cdr3_aa: CASSRAETQYF
v_call: TRBV28; j_call: TRBJ1-1; d_call: .; clone_size: once; cdr3_nt: TGTGCCAGCAGTTTATGGGACCGGGAAGCTTTCTTT; cdr3_aa: CASSLWDREAFF
v_call: TRBV6-5; j_call: TRBJ2-5; d_call: .; clone_size: .; cdr3_nt: TGTGCCAGCAGTTACGGGGGTCAGCAAGAGACCCAGTACTTC; cdr3_aa: CASSYGGQQETQYF
v_call: TRBV6-5; j_call: TRBJ2-7; d_call: TRBD1; clone_size: .; cdr3_nt: TGTGCCAGCAGTTACCGGACAGGGGGCGGGTGGTTCGAGCAGTACTTC; cdr3_aa: CASSYRTGGGWFEQYF
v_call: TRBV18; j_call: TRBJ1-2; d_call: TRBD1; clone_size: .; cdr3_nt: TGTGCCAGCTCACCGGGACAGGGGAACTATGGCTACACCTTC; cdr3_aa: CASSPGQGNYGYTF
v_call: TRBV1; j_call: TRBJ2-3; d_call: .; clone_size: .; cdr3_nt: TGCACCAGCAGCCCGATAGGGGCGGGAGGTGGCACAGATACGCAGTATTTT; cdr3_aa: CTSSPIGAGGGTDTQYF
v_call: TRBV7-3; j_call: TRBJ1-1; d_call: .; clone_size: once; cdr3_nt: TGTGCCAGCAGCTTATTCGGTAGGGAGGGTGAAGCTTTCTTT; cdr3_aa: CASSLFGREGEAFF
v_call: TRBV28; j_call: TRBJ2-7; d_call: TRBD2; clone_size: .; cdr3_nt: TGTGCCAGCAGACCAGCGGGAAACTACGAGCAGTACTTC; cdr3_aa: CASRPAGNYEQYF
v_call: TRBV30; j_call: TRBJ1-6; d_call: .; clone_size: .; cdr3_nt: TGTGCCTGGAGTGACGGCTTCTTAAATTCACCCCTCCACTTT; cdr3_aa: CAWSDGFLNSPLHF
v_call: TRBV4-2; j_call: TRBJ2-2; d_call: .; clone_size: .; cdr3_nt: TGTGCCAGCAGCCAAGCTGCCAGGGGCCCGACCGGGGAGCTGTTTTTT; cdr3_aa: CASSQAARGPTGELFF